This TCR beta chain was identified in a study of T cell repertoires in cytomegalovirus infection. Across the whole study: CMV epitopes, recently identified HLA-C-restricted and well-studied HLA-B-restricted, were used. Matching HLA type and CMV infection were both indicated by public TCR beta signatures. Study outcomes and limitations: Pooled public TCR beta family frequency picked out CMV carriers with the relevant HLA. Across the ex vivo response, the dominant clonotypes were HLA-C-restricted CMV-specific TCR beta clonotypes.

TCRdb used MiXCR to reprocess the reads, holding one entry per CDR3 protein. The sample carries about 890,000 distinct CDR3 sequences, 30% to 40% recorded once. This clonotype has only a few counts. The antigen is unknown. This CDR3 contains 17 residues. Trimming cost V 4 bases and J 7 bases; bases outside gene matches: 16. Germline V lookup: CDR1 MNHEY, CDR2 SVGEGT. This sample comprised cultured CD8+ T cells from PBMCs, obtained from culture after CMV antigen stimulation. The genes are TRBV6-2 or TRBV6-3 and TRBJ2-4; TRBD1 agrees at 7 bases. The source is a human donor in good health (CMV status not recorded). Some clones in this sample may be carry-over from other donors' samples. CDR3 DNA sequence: TGTGCCAGCAGTTCACTATATACAGGGGCAGAGGATAACATTCAGTACTTC. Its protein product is CASSSLYTGAEDNIQYF.